Listed below are T cell receptor beta chains from one sample, sequenced in a study of T cell repertoires in cytomegalovirus infection. One entry per CDR3 protein, called by TCRdb with MiXCR from the reads. Among hundreds of thousands of distinct CDR3 sequences, around a third were seen once, and the ten largest hold around 12%. Their antigens are not known. The source was cultured CD8+ T cells from PBMCs, collected from culture after CMV antigen stimulation. These receptors were obtained from a human donor in good health (CMV status not recorded). Some clones in this sample may be carry-over from other donors' samples. Both conserved end residues are trimmed from each CDR3. Fields, in order: J gene, CDR3 length, V gene, CDR3 protein.

>TRBJ2-2|13|TRBV29-1
SVEGQGAFTGELF
>TRBJ2-1|10|TRBV7-6
ASSSRYNEQF
>TRBJ1-4|15|TRBV7-9
ASSLGPSSGGNEKLF
>TRBJ1-1|13|TRBV6-5
ASSTGEWVNTEAF
>TRBJ1-2|10|TRBV28
ASSPGAVGYT
>TRBJ1-1|14|TRBV7-8
ASSLADLRDNTKAF
>TRBJ1-2|16|TRBV7-2
ASTQSASYPQAVYGYT
>TRBJ2-3|13|TRBV10-2
ASSAKRGGRDTQY
>TRBJ2-1|13|TRBV7-9
ASSRTGGDYNEQF
>TRBJ2-1|12|TRBV6-1
ASPAGGEYNEQF
>TRBJ1-5|13|TRBV2
ASSEDGETGQPQH
>TRBJ2-3|13|TRBV5-4
ASSTDRAFTDTQY
>TRBJ1-1|11|TRBV7-6
ASRIGGISEAF
>TRBJ1-5|13|TRBV6-1
ASKDQNVNNQPQH
>TRBJ2-3|12|TRBV27
ASSWGGGVDTQY
>TRBJ1-4|11|TRBV9
ASSVGTGGKLF